This T cell receptor beta chain stems from a study of T cell clonality in common variable immunodeficiency. Whole-study findings and limits: Common variable immunodeficiency TCR beta sequences reportedly had fewer deletions and N-nucleotide insertions.

V was pared by 6 bases and J by 4 bases, with 5 bases of the junction left unmatched. Germline values: CDR1 LNHDA, CDR2 SQIVND (reference sequence). CDR3 length equals 14 residues. Replacement immunoglobulin had been given to every CVID subject for at least one year. This clone came up a few times. Its antigen is currently unknown. With the read ending 3 residues before the CDR3 end, the germline J gene is used to fill in that end. TCRdb keeps only in-frame clones here, not all; method: immunoSEQ multiplex PCR. The sample presents over 15,000 clones, none singletons. J is TRBJ2-3 and V is TRBV19; TRBD2 matches 9 bases. Sequenced sample: peripheral blood mononuclear cells. The receptor comes from a human donor with common variable immunodeficiency. Incomplete CDR3 DNA: TGTGCCAGTAGCACAGCGGGAGGCCCAGATACG. Translated: CASSTAGGPDT. The whole CDR3 is CASSTAGGPDTQYF.